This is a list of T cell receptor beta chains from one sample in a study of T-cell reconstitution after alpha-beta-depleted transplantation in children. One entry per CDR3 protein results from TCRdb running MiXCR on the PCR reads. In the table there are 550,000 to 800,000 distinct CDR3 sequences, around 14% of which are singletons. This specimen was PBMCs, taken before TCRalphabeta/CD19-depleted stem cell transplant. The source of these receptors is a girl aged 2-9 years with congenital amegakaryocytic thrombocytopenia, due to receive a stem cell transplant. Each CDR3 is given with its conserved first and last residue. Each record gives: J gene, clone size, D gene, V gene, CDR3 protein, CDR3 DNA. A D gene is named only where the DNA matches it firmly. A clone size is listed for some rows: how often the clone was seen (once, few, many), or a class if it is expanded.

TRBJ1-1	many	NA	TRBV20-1	CSIWVLGTEAFF	TGCAGTATCTGGGTTCTAGGCACTGAAGCTTTCTTT
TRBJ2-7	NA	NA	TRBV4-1	CASMWEDYEQYF	TGCGCCAGCATGTGGGAGGACTACGAGCAGTACTTC
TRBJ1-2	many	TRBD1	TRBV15	CATSRNRGNYGYTF	TGTGCCACCAGCAGGAACAGGGGGAACTATGGCTACACCTTC
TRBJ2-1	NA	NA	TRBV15	CATSRGGGEQFF	TGTGCCACCAGCAGAGGTGGGGGTGAGCAGTTCTTC
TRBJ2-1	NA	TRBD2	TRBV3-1	CVSSQDASGVSRFF	TGTGTCAGCAGCCAAGATGCTAGCGGGGTTTCAAGGTTCTTC
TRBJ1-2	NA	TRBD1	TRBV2	CASSDSGGYYGYTF	TGTGCCAGCAGTGATTCAGGGGGCTACTATGGCTACACCTTC
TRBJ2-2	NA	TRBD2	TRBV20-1	CSARYWTSGSLFNGELFF	TGCAGTGCTAGATACTGGACTAGCGGGAGTTTGTTTAACGGGGAGCTGTTTTTT
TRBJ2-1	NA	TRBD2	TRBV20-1	CCADVSKTSGSRHEQFF	TGCTGTGCTGACGTCAGCAAAACTAGCGGGAGTAGGCATGAGCAGTTCTTC
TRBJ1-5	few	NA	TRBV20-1	CSAQEGRLNQPQHF	TGCAGTGCTCAAGAAGGACGGCTCAATCAGCCCCAGCATTTT
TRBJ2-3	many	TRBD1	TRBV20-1	CSATDRGLTDTQYF	TGCAGTGCTACCGACAGGGGCCTCACAGATACGCAGTATTTT
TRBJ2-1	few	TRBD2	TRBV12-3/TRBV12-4	CASSGTSGSHEQFF	TGTGCCAGCAGTGGGACTAGCGGGAGCCATGAGCAGTTCTTC
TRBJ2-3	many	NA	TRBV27	CASERRQGADTQYF	TGTGCCAGCGAGCGACGCCAGGGTGCAGATACGCAGTATTTT
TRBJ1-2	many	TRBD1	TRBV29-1	CSVDDRGFEDGYTF	TGCAGCGTTGACGACAGGGGGTTTGAAGATGGCTACACCTTC
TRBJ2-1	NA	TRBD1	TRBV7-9	CASSLMTGGLYNEQFF	TGTGCCAGCAGCTTAATGACAGGGGGGCTCTACAATGAGCAGTTCTTC
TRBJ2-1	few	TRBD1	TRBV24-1	CATSEPQTGFFFYEQFF	TGTGCCACCAGTGAGCCCCAGACAGGGTTTTTTTTCTATGAGCAGTTCTTC
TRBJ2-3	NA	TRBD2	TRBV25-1	CASSESSKSGSDTQYF	TGTGCCAGCAGTGAATCCTCTAAGAGCGGGAGTGATACGCAGTATTTT
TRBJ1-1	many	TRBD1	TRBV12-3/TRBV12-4	CASSESGTGNTEAFF	TGTGCCAGCAGTGAATCCGGGACAGGGAACACTGAAGCTTTCTTT
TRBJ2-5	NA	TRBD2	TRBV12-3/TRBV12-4	CASKREGPRGTQYF	TGTGCCAGCAAGAGGGAGGGCCCTCGTGGGACCCAGTACTTC